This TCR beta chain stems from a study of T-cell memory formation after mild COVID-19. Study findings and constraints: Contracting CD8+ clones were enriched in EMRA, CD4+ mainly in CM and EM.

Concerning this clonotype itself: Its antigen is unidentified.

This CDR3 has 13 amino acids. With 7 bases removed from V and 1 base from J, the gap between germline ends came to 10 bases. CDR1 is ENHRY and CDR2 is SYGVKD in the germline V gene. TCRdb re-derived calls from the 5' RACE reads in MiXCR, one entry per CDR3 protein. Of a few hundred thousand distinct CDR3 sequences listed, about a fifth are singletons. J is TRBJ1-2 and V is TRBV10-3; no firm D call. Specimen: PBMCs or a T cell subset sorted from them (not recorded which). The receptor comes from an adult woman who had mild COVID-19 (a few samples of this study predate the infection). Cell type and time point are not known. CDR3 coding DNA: TGTGCCATCAATTCGGGAGATAACTATGGCTACACCTTC. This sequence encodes CAINSGDNYGYTF.